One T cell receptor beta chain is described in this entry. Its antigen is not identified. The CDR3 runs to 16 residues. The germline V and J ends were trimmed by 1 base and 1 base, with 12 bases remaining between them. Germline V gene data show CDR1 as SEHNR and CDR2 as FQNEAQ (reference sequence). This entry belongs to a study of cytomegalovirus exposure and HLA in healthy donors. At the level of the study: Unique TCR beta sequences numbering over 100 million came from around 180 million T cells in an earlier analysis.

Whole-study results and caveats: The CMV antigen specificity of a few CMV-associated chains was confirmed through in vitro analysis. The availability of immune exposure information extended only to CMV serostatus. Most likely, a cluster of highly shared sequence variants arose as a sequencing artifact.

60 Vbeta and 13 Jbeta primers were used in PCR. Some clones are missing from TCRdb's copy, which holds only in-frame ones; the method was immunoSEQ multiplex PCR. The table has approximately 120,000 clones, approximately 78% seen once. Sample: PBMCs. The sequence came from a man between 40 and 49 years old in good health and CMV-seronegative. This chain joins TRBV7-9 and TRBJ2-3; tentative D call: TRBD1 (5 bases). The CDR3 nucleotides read TGTGCCAGCAGCTTAGGAGACAGTAAAGGCACAGATACGCAGTATTTT. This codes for CASSLGDSKGTDTQYF.